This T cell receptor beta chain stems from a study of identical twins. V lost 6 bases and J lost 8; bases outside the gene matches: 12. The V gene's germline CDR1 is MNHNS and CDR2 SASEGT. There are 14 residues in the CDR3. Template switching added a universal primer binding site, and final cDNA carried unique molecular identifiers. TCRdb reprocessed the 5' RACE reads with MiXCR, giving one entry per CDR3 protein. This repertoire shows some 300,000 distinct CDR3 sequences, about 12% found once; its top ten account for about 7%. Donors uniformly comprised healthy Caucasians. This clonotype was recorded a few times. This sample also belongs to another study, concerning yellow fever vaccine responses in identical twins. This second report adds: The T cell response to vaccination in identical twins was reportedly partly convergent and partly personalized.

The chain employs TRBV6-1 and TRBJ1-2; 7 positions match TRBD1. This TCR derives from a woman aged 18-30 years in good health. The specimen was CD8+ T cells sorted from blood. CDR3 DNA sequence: TGTGCCAGCAGCGAACCGACAGGGATGGGAGGCTACACCTTC. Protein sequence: CASSEPTGMGGYTF.